The 26 T cell receptor beta chains listed next were all sequenced from one sample in a study of CD8 T cells in ankylosing spondylitis. In TCRdb, the 5' RACE reads were re-called with MiXCR into one record per CDR3 protein. The sample consists of 210,000 or so distinct CDR3 sequences, about a quarter of them appearing once. The sample consisted of blood, either unsorted or a sorted T cell fraction (not recorded which). These receptors came from a male donor with ankylosing spondylitis or in good health (not recorded which).

This clonotype appeared many times. This rearrangement joins TRBV5-1 to TRBJ1-5; TRBD1 aligns across 8 bases. CDR1 and CDR2 (germline): SGHRS, YFSETQ. Trimming at V came to 4 bases and at J to 10 bases, leaving 10 bases not matched to a gene. This CDR3 has 14 residues. CDR3 nucleotide sequence: TGCGCCAGCAGCAAAGGGACAGGCTCGGGTCCCCAGCATTTT. Protein: CASSKGTGSGPQHF.

This clonotype was detected ten times or more. The V gene is TRBV7-2, the J gene TRBJ2-1; TRBD2 might be the D (6 bases). Germline assignment: CDR1 SGHTA and CDR2 FQGNSA. V shed 5 bases and J shed 12 bases, with 20 bases lying between them. The length of the CDR3 is 14 residues. DNA for the CDR3: TGTGCCAGCAGCCCTAGTAGGCCCGCGGGAAGGCAGTTCTTC. Amino acid sequence: CASSPSRPAGRQFF.

This clonotype was seen many times. The chain carries TRBV2 and TRBJ2-3; D unresolved. The CDR3 is made up of 12 amino acids. Looked up from germline, CDR1 is SNHLY and CDR2 is FYNNEI. V was pared by 4 bases and J by 4 bases, with 6 bases between. The CDR3 DNA reads as TGTGCCAGCAGTGTAGTTCCAGATACGCAGTATTTT. Protein sequence: CASSVVPDTQYF.

This clonotype has ten or more counts. V and J are TRBV7-8 and TRBJ2-1, with TRBD2 matching 10 bases. Looked up from germline, CDR1 is SGHVS and CDR2 is FQNEAQ. J was trimmed by 0 bases and V by 5 bases; bases with no gene match: 7. The CDR3 has 17 residues. In DNA form, the CDR3 reads TGTGCCAGCAGCCAACGACTAGCGGGTTACTCCTACAATGAGCAGTTCTTC. Amino acids: CASSQRLAGYSYNEQFF.

This clonotype was counted at least ten times. The V and J genes are TRBV7-8 and TRBJ2-1, with 7 nucleotides matching TRBD2. Germline V gene lookup returns CDR1 SGHVS and CDR2 FQNEAQ. V lost 1 base, J lost 0 bases, and 6 bases stayed unmatched. CDR3 size: 17 residues. CDR3 residues: CASSLGWAGDSYNEQFF. The CDR3 DNA sequence: TGTGCCAGCAGCTTAGGTTGGGCGGGGGACTCCTACAATGAGCAGTTCTTC.

The chain couples TRBV10-3 to TRBJ1-2, with D tentatively TRBD1 (5 bases). The CDR3 runs to 13 residues. The V gene's germline CDR1 is ENHRY and CDR2 SYGVKD. Trimming took off 4 bases at V and 8 bases at J, with 14 bases between the two ends. The CDR3 coding sequence is TGTGCCATCAGTGCTGCCCAGGGTGTGGGCTACACCTTC. It is translated as CAISAAQGVGYTF.

This clonotype was observed many times. The CDR3 DNA reads as TGTGCCAGCAGTTACTCAGACAGTAGCAATCAGCCCCAGCATTTT. This gives the protein CASSYSDSSNQPQHF. The chain employs TRBV6-5 and TRBJ1-5; tentative D call: TRBD1 (5 bases). CDR1 and CDR2 from the germline V gene are MNHEY and SVGAGI. Trimming removed 0 bases at V and 0 bases at J, with 6 bases between. This CDR3 has 15 amino acids.

This clonotype was recorded at least ten times. The chain couples TRBV12-3 or TRBV12-4 to TRBJ1-3; D ambiguous. V was pared by 5 bases and J by 1 base, with 9 bases between. The CDR3 length is 14 residues. CDR3 nucleotide sequence: TGTGCCAGCAGTGCCGGCGGTTCTGGAAACACCATATATTTT. Encoded protein: CASSAGGSGNTIYF.

This clonotype was detected many times. The rearrangement joins TRBV20-1 to TRBJ1-1; 7 nucleotides agree with TRBD1. In germline, CDR1 is DFQATT, CDR2 SNEGSKA (reference sequence). CDR3 length: 15 amino acids. Germline trimming cut 6 bases from V and 0 bases from J; bases unmatched to any gene: 10. As DNA, the CDR3 is TGCAGTGCCAGGGGGAGTGGGAGCATGAACACTGAAGCTTTCTTT. Encoded protein: CSARGSGSMNTEAFF.

The V call is TRBV20-1, the J call TRBJ2-7; TRBD1 or TRBD2 may be the D gene (5 bases each). This CDR3 has 14 amino acids. Germline values: CDR1 DFQATT, CDR2 SNEGSKA (reference sequence). V was shortened by 5 bases and J by 4 bases, with 18 bases between the two germline ends. The CDR3: CSAQGPQSPYEQYF. In DNA, the CDR3 is TGCAGTGCTCAGGGACCCCAGTCACCTTACGAGCAGTACTTC.

The V gene is TRBV10-2, the J gene TRBJ2-7, with no clear D. Trimming shortened V by 2 bases and J by 2 bases, and 7 bases separated the two germline ends. Germline-derived CDR1 and CDR2 are WSHSY and SAAADI. The CDR3 consists of 13 residues. As DNA, the CDR3 is TGCGCCAGCAGTGAGATGGCAACCTACGAGCAGTACTTC. This codes for CASSEMATYEQYF.

The chain joins TRBV20-1 to TRBJ1-5; D unresolved. CDR1 is DFQATT and CDR2 is SNEGSKA in the germline V gene (reference sequence). The CDR3 runs 14 residues. Deletions cut 3 bases from V and 5 bases from J, with 14 bases between. CDR3 in DNA: TGCAGTGCTAGCGCCGAGGGCCGGTATCAGCCCCAGCATTTT. It encodes CSASAEGRYQPQHF.

The chain recombines TRBV20-1 with TRBJ2-1; TRBD1 matches at 9 bases. Germline V gives CDR1 DFQATT, CDR2 SNEGSKA (reference sequence). The CDR3 has 13 residues. In DNA form, the CDR3 reads TGCAGCCTTGGGACAGGGAATCCCAATGAGCAGTTCTTC. This sequence encodes CSLGTGNPNEQFF.

Ten or more counts support this clonotype. The J gene is TRBJ2-1, the V gene TRBV27; the D gene is possibly TRBD1 (6 bases). CDR3 length: 13 amino acids. Trimming took off 4 bases at V and 7 bases at J, with 11 bases between the two ends. CDR1 is MNHEY and CDR2 is SMNVEV in the germline V gene (reference sequence). The CDR3, as DNA: TGTGCCAGCAGTTGGACAGTGCAGAATGAGCAGTTCTTC. This encodes CASSWTVQNEQFF.

This chain joins TRBV29-1 and TRBJ1-5; 7 bases line up with TRBD1. The CDR3 runs to 12 residues. The V gene's germline CDR1 is SQVTM and CDR2 ANQGSEA. Germline trimming cut 5 bases from V and 10 bases from J; bases unmatched to any gene: 8. CDR3 in amino acids: CSVRDSEGPQHF. CDR3 coding DNA: TGCAGCGTTCGGGACAGCGAGGGACCCCAGCATTTT.

This clonotype was seen at least ten times. The rearrangement uses TRBV6-2 or TRBV6-3 and TRBJ2-2; D unclear. This CDR3 comprises 16 residues. V was clipped by 6 bases and J by 3 bases, with 17 bases between them. The germline CDR1 and CDR2 sequences are MNHEY and SVGEGT. Written as DNA, the CDR3 is TGTGCCAGCAGGGCCTTGTTTTCAGGACACACCGGGGAGCTGTTTTTT. Amino acid sequence: CASRALFSGHTGELFF.

This clonotype appeared many times. The V and J genes are TRBV5-4 and TRBJ2-5; possibly TRBD2 for D (6 bases). CDR3 length: 15 amino acids. CDR1 and CDR2 from the germline V gene are SGHNT and YYREEE (reference sequence). V was clipped by 4 bases and J by 5 bases, with 18 bases between them. DNA of the CDR3: TGTGCCAGCAGCCGCCCATTGACTGGGAGGGAGACCCAGTACTTC. Translated: CASSRPLTGRETQYF.

The V call is TRBV7-3, the J call TRBJ2-7, with 13 bases identical to TRBD2. This CDR3 spans 15 amino acids. Germline V gene lookup returns CDR1 SGHTA and CDR2 FQGTGA. J lost 5 bases, V lost 5 bases, and 6 bases had no gene match. CDR3 nucleotide sequence: TGTGCCAGCAGCCCACGGGGACTAGCGGGACACGAGCAGTACTTC. Residues: CASSPRGLAGHEQYF.

In this sample, this clonotype turned up a few times. The chain joins TRBV29-1 to TRBJ2-5; D is unresolved. In germline, CDR1 is SQVTM, CDR2 ANQGSEA. The CDR3 extends over 13 amino acids. The V end was cut by 4 bases, the J end by 5 bases, with 14 bases between. Here the CDR3 DNA reads TGCAGCGTTGCGGCTATGAGAAGGGAGACCCAGTACTTC. It translates to CSVAAMRRETQYF. The full variable domain, with the rest looked up from reference TRBV29-1 and TRBJ2-5, is SAVISQKPSRDICQRGTSLTIQCQVDSQVTMMFWYRQQPGQSLTLIATANQGSEATYESGFVIDKFPISRPNLTFSTLTVSNMSPEDSSIYLCSVAAMRRETQYFGPGTRLLVL.

This clonotype was recorded at least ten times. The chain is built from TRBV20-1 and TRBJ2-7; either TRBD1 or TRBD2 may fit D (5 bases each). The CDR3 covers 18 residues. Between the trimmed V and J ends, which lost 0 bases and 0 bases, there was a span of 21 bases. The V gene's germline CDR1 is DFQATT and CDR2 SNEGSKA (reference sequence). CDR3 residues: CSARDPRDDTRTSYEQYF. CDR3 DNA sequence: TGCAGTGCTAGAGATCCCAGGGACGACACCAGAACCTCCTACGAGCAGTACTTC.

The sample holds many counts of this clonotype. The chain couples TRBV5-1 to TRBJ1-2; D gene ambiguous. In germline, CDR1 is SGHRS, CDR2 YFSETQ. Trimming took off 4 bases at V and 4 bases at J, with 11 bases between the two ends. This CDR3 region has 13 residues. The CDR3 sequence: CASSDPRSYGYTF. The CDR3 DNA is TGCGCCAGCAGCGATCCACGAAGCTATGGCTACACCTTC.

The chain is built from TRBV20-1 and TRBJ1-5; D is perhaps TRBD1 (5 bases). The germline V gene encodes CDR1 DFQATT and CDR2 SNEGSKA (reference sequence). V lost 3 bases to trimming and J lost 0 bases, with 12 bases between them. CDR3 size: 15 residues. The CDR3 here is CSASFGTDSNQPQHF. CDR3 coding DNA: TGCAGTGCTAGTTTCGGGACGGATAGCAATCAGCCCCAGCATTTT.

The sample holds many counts of this clonotype. V and J are TRBV3-1 and TRBJ1-1; a possible D gene is TRBD1 (5 bases). The germline gives CDR1 LGHDT, CDR2 YNNKEL (reference sequence). Trimming took 4 bases from V and 5 from J, leaving 11 bases between them. CDR3 length: 13 amino acids. The CDR3 protein is CASSLEGWTEAFF. CDR3 DNA sequence: TGTGCCAGCAGCCTAGAGGGGTGGACTGAAGCTTTCTTT.

The chain combines TRBV5-1 with TRBJ2-1; the D is unclear. The germline V gene encodes CDR1 SGHRS and CDR2 YFSETQ. This CDR3 contains 14 residues. Trimming removed 0 bases from V and 5 bases from J, with 9 bases in between. The CDR3: CASSLDGTNNEQFF. In nucleotides, the CDR3 is TGCGCCAGCAGCTTGGATGGTACCAACAATGAGCAGTTCTTC.

V gene TRBV20-1 combines with J gene TRBJ2-7, with 7 bases matching TRBD2. This CDR3 is 14 amino acids long. Germline CDR1 is DFQATT and CDR2 is SNEGSKA (reference sequence). The V gene end was trimmed by 6 bases and the J gene end by 1 base; junction bases not matched to a gene: 9. DNA for the CDR3: TGCAGTGCCGGAGAAGCGGGATCATCCTACGAGCAGTACTTC. This sequence encodes CSAGEAGSSYEQYF.

The gene calls are TRBV6-1 and TRBJ1-6; D might be TRBD1 (5 bases). CDR1 and CDR2 from the germline V gene are MNHNS and SASEGT. Trimming pared 10 bases from V and 1 base from J, leaving 11 bases between. The CDR3 is made up of 14 amino acids. The CDR3 reads CATTQGSYNSPLHF. The DNA for the CDR3 is TGTGCCACCACCCAGGGATCCTATAATTCACCCCTCCACTTT.